The clone carrying this T cell receptor beta chain was counted only a few times. The sample originates from a study of T-cell memory formation after mild COVID-19. TCR alpha and TCR beta cDNA libraries carrying sample barcodes and UMIs came from 5'RACE with constant-segment primers. TCRdb re-analysed the 5' RACE reads in MiXCR, keeping a single row per CDR3 protein. Counted here are nearly 350,000 distinct CDR3 sequences, 13% occurring once; the ten biggest clones make up about a fifth. Germline V gene lookup returns CDR1 SQVTM and CDR2 ANQGSEA. The germline V and J ends were trimmed by 4 bases and 6 bases, with 12 bases remaining between them. The CDR3 is 13 residues long.

The chain joins TRBV29-1 to TRBJ2-2, with D possibly being TRBD1 or TRBD2 (5 bases each). This sequence originates from a man aged 18 to 29 who had mild COVID-19 (a few samples of this study predate the infection). Cell type and time point are not known. Sequencing was performed on PBMCs or a T cell subset sorted from them (not recorded which). CDR3 amino acids: CSVGGSPPGELFF. The CDR3 bases are TGCAGCGTTGGGGGGAGTCCCCCCGGGGAGCTGTTTTTT.